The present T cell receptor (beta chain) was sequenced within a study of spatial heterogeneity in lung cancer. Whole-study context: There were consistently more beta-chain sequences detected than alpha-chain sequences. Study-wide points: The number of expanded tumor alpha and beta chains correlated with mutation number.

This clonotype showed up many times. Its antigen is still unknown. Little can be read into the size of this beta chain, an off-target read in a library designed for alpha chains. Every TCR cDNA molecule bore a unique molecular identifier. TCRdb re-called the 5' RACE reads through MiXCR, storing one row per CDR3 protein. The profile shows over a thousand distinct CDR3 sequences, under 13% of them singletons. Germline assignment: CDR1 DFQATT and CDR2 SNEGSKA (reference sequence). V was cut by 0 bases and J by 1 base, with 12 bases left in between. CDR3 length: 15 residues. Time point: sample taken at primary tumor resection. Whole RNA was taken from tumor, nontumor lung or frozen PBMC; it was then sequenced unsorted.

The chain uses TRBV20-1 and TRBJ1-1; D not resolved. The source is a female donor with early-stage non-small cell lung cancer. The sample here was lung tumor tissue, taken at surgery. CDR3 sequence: CSARDLRAQNTEAFF. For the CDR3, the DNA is TGCAGTGCTAGAGATCTTCGGGCCCAGAACACTGAAGCTTTCTTT.